The 18 T cell receptor beta chains listed next were all sequenced from one sample in a study of blood T cell repertoires in COVID-19. The repertoire was sequenced with immunoSEQ multiplex PCR; TCRdb's copy has only in-frame clones and lacks some. The repertoire consists of around 180,000 clones, with about 81% occurring once and the leading ten covering about 12%. The source material was peripheral blood. The receptors here all came from a woman aged 80 or over with COVID-19, enrolled during active disease.

V usage is TRBV7-2 and J usage is TRBJ2-7; 7 bases are a match to TRBD2. The CDR3 runs 16 residues. CDR1 is SGHTA, CDR2 FQGNSA, per germline. J gave up 6 bases and V 1 base, and 12 bases lay outside the gene matches. CDR3: CASSLELASSGGEQYF. Written as DNA, the CDR3 is TGTGCCAGCAGCTTAGAATTGGCTAGCTCGGGAGGCGAGCAGTACTTC.

This chain joins TRBV24-1 and TRBJ1-2; 7 positions agree with TRBD1. V shed 4 bases, J shed 2 bases, and the junction held 0 bases outside the gene matches. CDR1 is KGHDR, CDR2 SFDVKD, per germline. CDR3 length equals 13 residues. This CDR3 is CATSEGQNYGYTF. In DNA form, the CDR3 reads TGTGCCACCAGTGAGGGACAGAACTATGGCTACACCTTC.

Only a few counts were recorded for this clone. The V gene is TRBV13, the J gene TRBJ1-3, with TRBD1 as a possible D gene (6 bases). CDR1 and CDR2 (germline): PRHDT, FYEKMQ (reference sequence). This CDR3 region has 15 residues. Trimming stripped 5 bases from V and 0 bases from J, with 11 bases between. CDR3 sequence reads: CASSLDRSSGNTIYF. CDR3 bases: TGTGCCAGCAGCCTCGACAGGAGCTCTGGAAACACCATATATTTT.

This chain connects TRBV30 to TRBJ1-3; TRBD1 is a possible D gene (5 bases). The CDR3 contains 14 residues. Germline-derived CDR1 and CDR2 are GTSNPN and SVGIG (reference sequence). V lost 0 bases, J lost 1 base, and 7 bases lay in between. As DNA, the CDR3 is TGTGCCTGGAGTGTGGGGGGGTCTGGAAACACCATATATTTT. Translating it yields CAWSVGGSGNTIYF.

The chain carries TRBV7-9 and TRBJ2-5; no clear D. The CDR3 consists of 13 residues. CDR1 SEHNR and CDR2 FQNEAQ come from the germline V gene (reference sequence). V lost 4 bases to trimming and J lost 5 bases, with 11 bases between them. The CDR3 coding sequence is TGTGCCAGCAGCTATCTAGGAAGTGAGACCCAGTACTTC. Protein: CASSYLGSETQYF.

The chain employs TRBV28 and TRBJ1-5; 8 positions agree with TRBD1. CDR3 size: 15 residues. The junction had 4 bases not matched to a gene; V was cut back by 5 bases and J by 1 base. CDR1 and CDR2 (germline): MDHEN, SYDVKM. CDR3 sequence reads: CASSPSGGSNQPQHF. The CDR3 DNA reads TGTGCCAGCAGTCCGTCAGGGGGCAGCAATCAGCCCCAGCATTTT.

V gene TRBV6-5 combines with J gene TRBJ2-7, with no clear D. There are 14 residues in the CDR3. Germline CDR1 and CDR2: MNHEY and SVGAGI. The V end was cut by 6 bases, the J end by 1 base, with 13 bases between. CDR3 nucleotide sequence: TGTGCCAGCAGAAATTCCGGTCTTTCCTACGAGCAGTACTTC. Translated: CASRNSGLSYEQYF.

V gene TRBV2 combines with J gene TRBJ1-6, with a tentative D call TRBD1 (5 bases). The germline V gene encodes CDR1 SNHLY and CDR2 FYNNEI. The CDR3 runs to 15 residues. Trimming took 3 bases from V and 4 from J, leaving 10 bases between them. The CDR3 loop reads CASSEQGSYNSPLHF. Here the CDR3 DNA reads TGTGCCAGCAGTGAGCAGGGTTCATATAATTCACCCCTCCACTTT.

V and J are TRBV13 and TRBJ2-1; TRBD1 agrees at 11 bases. Germline CDR1 is PRHDT and CDR2 is FYEKMQ (reference sequence). V gave up 5 bases and J gave up 6 bases; unmatched junction bases: 6. CDR3 size: 15 residues. The chain's CDR3 is CASSAWDRGTNEQFF. The CDR3 DNA sequence: TGTGCCAGCAGCGCTTGGGACAGGGGGACCAATGAGCAGTTCTTC.

The chain couples TRBV7-3 to TRBJ1-1; D unclear. This CDR3 has 11 amino acids. Between the trimmed V and J ends, which lost 4 bases and 6 bases, there was a span of 6 bases. CDR1 is SGHTA, CDR2 FQGTGA, per germline. The CDR3 loop reads CASSSGSEAFF. CDR3 in DNA: TGTGCCAGCAGCTCGGGTTCTGAAGCTTTCTTT.

The chain recombines TRBV24-1 with TRBJ2-2, with D uncertain. The CDR3 spans 13 residues. Germline CDR1 reads KGHDR; CDR2 reads SFDVKD. Trimming stripped 4 bases from V and 6 bases from J, with 8 bases between. The DNA of the CDR3 is TGTGCCACCAGTGAGGGCGTTCCCGGGGAGCTGTTTTTT. Residues: CATSEGVPGELFF.

This clone occurred once. The V call is TRBV14, the J call TRBJ2-7, with D maybe TRBD1 (5 bases). Germline CDR1 SGHDN, CDR2 FVKESK. V shed 1 base and J shed 4 bases, with 17 bases lying between them. This CDR3 comprises 16 residues. The CDR3 is CASSQVQYAGFYEQYF. The CDR3 coding sequence is TGTGCCAGCAGCCAAGTCCAGTATGCAGGGTTTTACGAGCAGTACTTC. The full variable domain, its missing parts supplied by reference TRBV14 and TRBJ2-7, is EAGVTQFPSHSVIEKGQTVTLRCDPISGHDNLYWYRRVMGKEIKFLLHFVKESKQDESGMPNNRFLAERTGGTYSTLKVQPAELEDSGVYFCASSQVQYAGFYEQYFGPGTRLTVT.

The chain recombines TRBV28 with TRBJ2-7; TRBD1 matches 7 bases. This CDR3 comprises 14 residues. Looked up from germline, CDR1 is MDHEN and CDR2 is SYDVKM. V trimming: 0 bases; J trimming: 4 bases; junction bases outside the gene matches: 3. In DNA, the CDR3 is TGTGCCAGCAGTTTATGGGGCAGGGGGTACGAGCAGTACTTC. It specifies CASSLWGRGYEQYF.

The chain combines TRBV4-1 with TRBJ1-4; the match to TRBD1 covers 8 bases. V gave up 2 bases and J gave up 8 bases; unmatched junction bases: 7. The CDR3 runs 15 residues. The V gene's germline CDR1 is MGHRA and CDR2 YSYEKL. CDR3 protein: CASSQTGGGGEKLFF. The CDR3 DNA reads TGCGCCAGCAGCCAAACAGGGGGAGGAGGGGAAAAACTGTTTTTT.

The chain recombines TRBV19 with TRBJ1-1; 9 bases fit TRBD1. This CDR3 is built from 13 residues. The trim removed 5 bases at V and 4 bases at J, leaving 2 bases unmatched. Germline-derived CDR1 and CDR2 are LNHDA and SQIVND (reference sequence). The CDR3: CASSVTGGTEAFF. The CDR3 DNA reads TGTGCCAGTAGTGTGACAGGGGGCACTGAAGCTTTCTTT.

The rearrangement links TRBV19 to TRBJ2-3; weak D call: TRBD2 (6 bases). This CDR3 spans 13 amino acids. Germline V CDR1 and CDR2: LNHDA, SQIVND (reference sequence). V lost 7 bases to trimming and J lost 4 bases, with 12 bases between them. The CDR3 DNA sequence: TGTGCCAGTATTCCCCCGGGGGCAGATACGCAGTATTTT. This sequence encodes CASIPPGADTQYF.

This rearrangement joins TRBV19 to TRBJ1-2, with 8 bases aligning to TRBD1. Germline V gene lookup returns CDR1 LNHDA and CDR2 SQIVND (reference sequence). This CDR3 spans 16 amino acids. Germline trimming cut 5 bases from V and 4 bases from J; bases unmatched to any gene: 12. CDR3 residues: CASSFGQGESTYGYTF. CDR3 DNA: TGTGCCAGTAGTTTCGGACAGGGAGAATCTACCTATGGCTACACCTTC.

This clone has just one count. V and J are TRBV20-1 and TRBJ2-3, with unresolved D. Germline V gene sequence: CDR1 DFQATT, CDR2 SNEGSKA (reference sequence). V was pared by 4 bases and J by 6 bases, with 8 bases between. The CDR3 length is 11 residues. Written as DNA, the CDR3 is TGCAGTGCTATTAGCCTGGATACGCAGTATTTT. Protein: CSAISLDTQYF.